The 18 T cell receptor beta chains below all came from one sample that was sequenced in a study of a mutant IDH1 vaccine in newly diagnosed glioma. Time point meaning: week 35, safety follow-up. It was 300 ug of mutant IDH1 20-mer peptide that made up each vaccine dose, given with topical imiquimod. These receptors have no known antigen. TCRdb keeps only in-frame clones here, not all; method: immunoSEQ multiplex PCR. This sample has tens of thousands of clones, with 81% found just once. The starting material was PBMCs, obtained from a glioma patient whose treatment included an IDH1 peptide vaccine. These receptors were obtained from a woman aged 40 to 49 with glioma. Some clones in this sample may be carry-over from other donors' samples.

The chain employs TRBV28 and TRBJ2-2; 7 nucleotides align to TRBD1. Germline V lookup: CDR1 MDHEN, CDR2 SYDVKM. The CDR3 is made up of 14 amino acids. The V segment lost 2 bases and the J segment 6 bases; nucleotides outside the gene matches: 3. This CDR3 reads CASSLLQGAGELFF. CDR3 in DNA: TGTGCCAGCAGTTTACTCCAGGGGGCCGGGGAGCTGTTTTTT.

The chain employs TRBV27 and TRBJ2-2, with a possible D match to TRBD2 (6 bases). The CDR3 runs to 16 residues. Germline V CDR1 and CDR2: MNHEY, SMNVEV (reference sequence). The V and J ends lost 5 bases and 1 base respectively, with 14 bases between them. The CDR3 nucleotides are TGTGCCAGCAGTCTCCCCGGGAGTAGGAACACCGGGGAGCTGTTTTTT. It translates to CASSLPGSRNTGELFF.

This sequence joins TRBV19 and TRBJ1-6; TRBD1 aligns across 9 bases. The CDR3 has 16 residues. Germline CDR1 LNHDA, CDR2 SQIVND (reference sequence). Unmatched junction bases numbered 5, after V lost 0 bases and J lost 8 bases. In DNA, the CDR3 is TGTGCCAGTAGTATAGATCCGGACAGGGGTTATTCACCCCTCCACTTT. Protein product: CASSIDPDRGYSPLHF.

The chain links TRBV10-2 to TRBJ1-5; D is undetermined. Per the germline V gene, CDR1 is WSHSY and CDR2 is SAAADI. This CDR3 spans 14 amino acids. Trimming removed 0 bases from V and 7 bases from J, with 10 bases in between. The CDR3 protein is CASSESKRAQPQHF. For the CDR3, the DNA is TGCGCCAGCAGTGAGTCGAAAAGGGCACAGCCCCAGCATTTT.

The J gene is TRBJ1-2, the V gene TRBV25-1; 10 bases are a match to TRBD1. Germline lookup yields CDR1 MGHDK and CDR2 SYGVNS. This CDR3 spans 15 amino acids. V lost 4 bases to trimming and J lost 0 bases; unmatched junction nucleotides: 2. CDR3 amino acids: CASSVGTGANYGYTF. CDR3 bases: TGTGCCAGCAGTGTTGGGACAGGGGCTAACTATGGCTACACCTTC.

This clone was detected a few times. The CDR3 region has the DNA TGTGCCAGCAGCTTAGATGGGGTTTTACGGGAAAAACTGTTTTTT. This gives the protein CASSLDGVLREKLFF. The chain has TRBV7-2 and TRBJ1-4; D not resolved. CDR1 SGHTA and CDR2 FQGNSA come from the germline V gene. The V end lost 1 base, the J end lost 8 bases, and 14 bases lay between the germline ends. This CDR3 has 15 residues.

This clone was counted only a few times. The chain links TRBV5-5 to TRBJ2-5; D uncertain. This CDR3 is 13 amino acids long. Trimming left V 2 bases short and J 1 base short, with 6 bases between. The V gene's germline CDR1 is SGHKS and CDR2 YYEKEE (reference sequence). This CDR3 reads CASSFGPQETQYF. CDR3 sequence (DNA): TGTGCCAGCAGCTTCGGACCCCAAGAGACCCAGTACTTC.

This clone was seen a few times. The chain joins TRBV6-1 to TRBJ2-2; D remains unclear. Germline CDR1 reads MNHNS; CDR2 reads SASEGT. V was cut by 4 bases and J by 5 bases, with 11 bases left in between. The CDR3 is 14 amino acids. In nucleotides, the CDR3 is TGTGCCAGCAGTGGATGGGTTGGTACCGGGGAGCTGTTTTTT. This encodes CASSGWVGTGELFF.

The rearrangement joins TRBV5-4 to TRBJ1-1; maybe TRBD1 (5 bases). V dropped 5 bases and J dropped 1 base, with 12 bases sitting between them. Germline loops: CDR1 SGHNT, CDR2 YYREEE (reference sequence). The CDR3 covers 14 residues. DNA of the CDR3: TGTGCCAGCAGGGCGGGACGGGGGAACACTGAAGCTTTCTTT. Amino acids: CASRAGRGNTEAFF. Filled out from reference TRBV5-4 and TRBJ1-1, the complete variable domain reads ETGVTQSPTHLIKTRGQQVTLRCSSQSGHNTVSWYQQALGQGPQFIFQYYREEENGRGNFPPRFSGLQFPNYSSELNVNALELDDSALYLCASRAGRGNTEAFFGQGTRLTVV.

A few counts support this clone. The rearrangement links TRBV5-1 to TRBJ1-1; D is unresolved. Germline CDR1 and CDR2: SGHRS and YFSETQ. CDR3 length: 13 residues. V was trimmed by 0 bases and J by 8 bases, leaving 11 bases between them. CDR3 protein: CASSLGQPNEAFF. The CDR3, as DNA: TGCGCCAGCAGCTTGGGGCAGCCTAACGAAGCTTTCTTT.

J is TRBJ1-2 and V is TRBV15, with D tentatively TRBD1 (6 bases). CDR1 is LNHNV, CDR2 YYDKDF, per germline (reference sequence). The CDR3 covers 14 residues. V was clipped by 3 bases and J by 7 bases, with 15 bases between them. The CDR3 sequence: CATSSRGGGGGYTF. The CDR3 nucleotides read TGTGCCACCAGCAGCAGGGGAGGGGGGGGTGGCTACACCTTC.

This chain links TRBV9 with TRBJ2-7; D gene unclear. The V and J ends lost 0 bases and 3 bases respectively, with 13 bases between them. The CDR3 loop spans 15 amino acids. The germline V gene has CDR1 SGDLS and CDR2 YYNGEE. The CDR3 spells CASSVAWGTNYEQYF. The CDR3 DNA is TGTGCCAGCAGCGTAGCTTGGGGTACTAACTACGAGCAGTACTTC.

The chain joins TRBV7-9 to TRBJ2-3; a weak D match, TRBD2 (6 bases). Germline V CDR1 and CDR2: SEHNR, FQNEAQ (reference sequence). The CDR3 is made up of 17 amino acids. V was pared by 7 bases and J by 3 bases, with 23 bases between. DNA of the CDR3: TGTGCCAGCACCCGACGTGGGGGACTCCGAGGGACAGATACGCAGTATTTT. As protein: CASTRRGGLRGTDTQYF.

The CDR3 DNA reads as TGCGCCAGCAGCCAAGGGGCGACAGATACGCAGTATTTT. Residues: CASSQGATDTQYF. V usage is TRBV4-1 and J usage is TRBJ2-3; D unresolved. The V gene lost 1 base and the J gene lost 3 bases, with 5 bases spanning the gap. Germline V gene data show CDR1 as MGHRA and CDR2 as YSYEKL. The CDR3 covers 13 residues.

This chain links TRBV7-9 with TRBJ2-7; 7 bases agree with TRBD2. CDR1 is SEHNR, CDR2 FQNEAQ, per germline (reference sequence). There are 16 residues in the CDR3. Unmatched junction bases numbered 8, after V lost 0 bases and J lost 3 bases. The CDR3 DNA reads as TGTGCCAGCAGCTTAGCCCAAGCTAGCGGACGCTACGAGCAGTACTTC. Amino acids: CASSLAQASGRYEQYF.

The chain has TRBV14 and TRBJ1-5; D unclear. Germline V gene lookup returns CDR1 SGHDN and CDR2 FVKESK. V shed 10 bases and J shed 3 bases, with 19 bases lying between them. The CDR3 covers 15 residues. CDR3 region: CANPPEVFLNQPQHF. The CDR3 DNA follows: TGTGCCAACCCCCCAGAGGTCTTCCTCAATCAGCCCCAGCATTTT.

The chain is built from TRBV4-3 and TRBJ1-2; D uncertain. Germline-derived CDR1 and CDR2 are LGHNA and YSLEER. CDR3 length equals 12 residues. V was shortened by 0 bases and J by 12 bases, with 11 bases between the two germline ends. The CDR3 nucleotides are TGCGCCAGCAGCCAAGACGGTGGGAGCAACACCTTC. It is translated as CASSQDGGSNTF.

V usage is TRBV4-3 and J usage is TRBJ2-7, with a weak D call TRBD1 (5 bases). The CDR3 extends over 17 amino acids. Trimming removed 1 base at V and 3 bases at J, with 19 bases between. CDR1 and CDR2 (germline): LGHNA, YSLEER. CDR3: CASSQALSQNRGYEQYF. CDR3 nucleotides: TGCGCCAGCAGCCAAGCCCTCAGCCAGAATAGGGGCTACGAGCAGTACTTC.